These T cell receptor beta chains were read from a single sample in a study of shared T cell receptors in the human thymus. Clones were sequenced by immunoSEQ multiplex PCR, and TCRdb holds only the in-frame ones, with some missing. The sample carries roughly 660,000 clones, 88% recorded once. The sample was also reused in another study, on human thymus T cells.

The specimen sequenced was thymocytes. The receptor set was obtained from a boy younger than two with a congenital heart defect. CDR3s include the opening cysteine and the closing phenylalanine or tryptophan. A D gene is named only where the DNA matches it firmly. Clone sizes are given selectively: once, few, many, or a class where the clone is expanded.

CASSPVRTGTSCEQYF	TGTGCCAGCAGCCCCGTAAGGACGGGGACATCCTGCGAGCAGTACTTC	TRBV7-2	NA	NA	TRBJ2-7
CASSEYAPGRGQDTEAFF	TGTGCCAGCAGTGAATACGCACCAGGCAGGGGGCAGGACACTGAAGCTTTCTTT	TRBV25-1	NA	TRBD1	TRBJ1-1
CASSDGPYNEQFF	TGTGCCAGCAGTGATGGGCCCTACAATGAGCAGTTCTTC	TRBV2	NA	NA	TRBJ2-1
CAWKRRDRTDTQYF	TGTGCCTGGAAGAGGCGGGATCGCACAGATACGCAGTATTTT	TRBV30	once	NA	TRBJ2-3
CASSVGTPGLAGGVYEQYF	TGTGCCAGCAGCGTAGGTACACCGGGACTAGCGGGAGGGGTCTACGAGCAGTACTTC	TRBV9	NA	TRBD2	TRBJ2-7
CAIRRRGSYEQYF	TGTGCCATCCGGAGACGGGGATCCTACGAGCAGTACTTC	TRBV10-3	NA	NA	TRBJ2-7
CASTPLGTSDIGGNIQYF	TGTGCCAGTACGCCCTTAGGGACTAGCGACATAGGGGGGAACATTCAGTACTTC	TRBV5-6	NA	TRBD2	TRBJ2-4
CASSMYGTSGVYNEQFF	TGCGCCAGCAGCATGTATGGGACTAGCGGGGTCTACAATGAGCAGTTCTTC	TRBV5-1	NA	TRBD2	TRBJ2-1
CASRLTGIDTEAFF	TGCGCCAGCAGGTTAACAGGTATCGACACTGAAGCTTTCTTT	TRBV5-1	NA	NA	TRBJ1-1
CASSPGGGDIQYF	TGTGCCAGCTCCCCGGGGGGCGGGGACATTCAGTACTTC	TRBV18	NA	NA	TRBJ2-4
CASSFGGTYEQYF	TGTGCCAGCAGCTTTGGGGGGACCTACGAGCAGTACTTC	TRBV7-2	NA	NA	TRBJ2-7
CASSLERGGNTEAFF	TGTGCCAGCAGCTTGGAGCGGGGAGGGAACACTGAAGCTTTCTTT	TRBV5-4	NA	NA	TRBJ1-1
CASSQDTRPSSYNEQFF	TGCGCCAGCAGCCAAGATACGCGACCTAGCTCCTACAATGAGCAGTTCTTC	TRBV4-1	NA	NA	TRBJ2-1
CASSPDKTYEQYF	TGTGCCAGCAGCCCCGACAAGACCTACGAGCAGTACTTC	TRBV7-8	NA	NA	TRBJ2-7
CASSHPRETQYF	TGTGCCAGCAGTCACCCCCGGGAGACCCAGTACTTC	TRBV27	NA	NA	TRBJ2-5
CASSYGPSGRANEQYF	TGTGCCAGCAGTTACGGTCCTAGCGGGAGGGCGAACGAGCAGTACTTC	TRBV6-6	NA	TRBD2	TRBJ2-7
CASSQRCSDRYTEAFF	TGCGCCAGCAGCCAAAGATGTTCCGACAGGTATACTGAAGCTTTCTTT	TRBV4-3	NA	NA	TRBJ1-1
CATSRDWAGEEKLFF	TGTGCCACCAGCAGAGATTGGGCAGGGGAGGAAAAACTGTTTTTT	TRBV15	NA	NA	TRBJ1-4
CASSLGWSLDGYTF	TGTGCCAGCAGCTTAGGCTGGAGCTTGGATGGCTACACCTTC	TRBV7-9	NA	NA	TRBJ1-2
CASSLADIYSYNEQFF	TGTGCCAGCAGCTTAGCGGACATATACTCCTACAATGAGCAGTTCTTC	TRBV7-9	NA	NA	TRBJ2-1
CASSDEGNTEAFF	TGCGCCAGCAGTGATGAGGGAAACACTGAAGCTTTCTTT	TRBV10-2	NA	NA	TRBJ1-1
CASSLPSGLPEQYF	TGTGCCAGCAGCTTACCATCGGGGTTACCCGAGCAGTACTTC	TRBV11-3	NA	NA	TRBJ2-7
CASSAGGFKGDTQYF	TGTGCCAGCAGCGCGGGGGGGTTCAAGGGGGATACGCAGTATTTT	TRBV9	NA	TRBD2	TRBJ2-3
CASSLREDQPQHF	TGTGCCAGCAGCTTAAGGGAGGATCAGCCCCAGCATTTT	TRBV7-2	NA	NA	TRBJ1-5
CASEYPTTTGGVDEQFF	TGTGCCAGCGAGTACCCTACCACGACAGGGGGCGTGGATGAGCAGTTCTTC	TRBV2	NA	TRBD1	TRBJ2-1
CASSQESLGGVKDYGYTF	TGCGCCAGCAGCCAAGAAAGCCTTGGGGGGGTAAAGGACTATGGCTACACCTTC	TRBV4-3	NA	NA	TRBJ1-2
CASSPRAGLAKNIQYF	TGTGCCAGCAGCCCTAGAGCGGGTTTGGCCAAAAACATTCAGTACTTC	TRBV7-2	NA	NA	TRBJ2-4
CASSQVLREEVSLYEQYF	TGTGCCAGCAGCCAAGTCTTGCGGGAGGAGGTCTCCCTCTACGAGCAGTACTTC	TRBV4-2	NA	TRBD2	TRBJ2-7
CASSLLVAAYNEQFF	TGTGCCAGCAGCTTACTCGTAGCGGCCTACAATGAGCAGTTCTTC	TRBV7-2	NA	NA	TRBJ2-1
CASSPPEAGAIYF	TGTGCCAGCAGCCCCCCCGAGGCCGGCGCCATATATTTT	TRBV14	NA	NA	TRBJ1-3
CASSYSGTPYGYTF	TGTGCCAGCAGTTACTCGGGGACACCCTATGGCTACACCTTC	TRBV6-5	NA	NA	TRBJ1-2
CASSLARELTFNEKLFF	TGTGCCAGCAGCTTAGCGAGGGAACTTACCTTTAATGAAAAACTGTTTTTT	TRBV11-3	NA	NA	TRBJ1-4
CAWNPPGQGSSTDTQYF	TGTGCCTGGAACCCCCCGGGACAGGGATCTAGCACAGATACGCAGTATTTT	TRBV30	NA	TRBD1	TRBJ2-3
CASSGRDRGPNTEAFF	TGTGCCAGCAGTGGCCGGGACAGGGGGCCCAACACTGAAGCTTTCTTT	TRBV25-1	NA	TRBD1	TRBJ1-1
CASSLADRGGYEQYF	TGTGCCAGCAGCTTGGCGGACAGGGGGGGCTACGAGCAGTACTTC	TRBV5-5	NA	TRBD1	TRBJ2-7